The 27 T cell receptor beta chains given below trace back to one sample, sequenced in a study of Graves' ophthalmopathy and Graves' hyperthyroidism. For repertoire sequencing, the TCR beta CDR3 regions were amplified from RNA transcripts. The first-round RT-PCR employed HTBI primers together with the Qiagen OneStep RT-PCR kit. A multiplex PCR was then performed as the second round. TCRdb re-derived calls from the multiplex PCR reads in MiXCR, one entry per CDR3 protein. The repertoire consists of almost 750,000 distinct CDR3 sequences, with 40% occurring once and the leading ten covering 35% to 55%. The specimen was peripheral blood. These receptors were obtained from an adult man with Graves' ophthalmopathy.

Many counts were recorded for this clonotype. The chain couples TRBV19 to TRBJ1-2; a possible D gene is TRBD1 (6 bases). V was shortened by 7 bases and J by 2 bases, with 11 bases between the two germline ends. CDR3 length equals 13 residues. The germline gives CDR1 LNHDA, CDR2 SQIVND (reference sequence). The CDR3 is CASNVDRNYGYTF. The DNA for the CDR3 is TGTGCCAGTAACGTGGACAGAAACTATGGCTACACCTTC.

This clonotype has ten or more counts. This rearrangement joins TRBV14 to TRBJ2-7, with 10 bases fitting TRBD1. CDR3 size: 14 residues. With 5 bases clipped from V and 4 bases from J, the junction kept 5 bases outside the gene matches. Per germline, CDR1 SGHDN and CDR2 FVKESK. This CDR3 is CASSWGQGTYEQYF. The CDR3 nucleotides read TGTGCCAGCAGCTGGGGACAGGGGACGTACGAGCAGTACTTC. Filled out from reference TRBV14 and TRBJ2-7, the complete variable domain reads EAGVTQFPSHSVIEKGQTVTLRCDPISGHDNLYWYRRVMGKEIKFLLHFVKESKQDESGMPNNRFLAERTGGTYSTLKVQPAELEDSGVYFCASSWGQGTYEQYFGPGTRLTVT.

With regard to this clonotype: One end of the junction varies from germline; a read error may be responsible. The J gene is TRBJ1-4, the V gene TRBV25-1, with no clear D. The germline CDR1 and CDR2 sequences are MGHDK and SYGVNS. The CDR3 extends over 16 amino acids. The CDR3 loop is CASLVEPFATNEKLFF. CDR3 DNA sequence: TGCGCCAGCCTTGTGGAACCATTTGCAACTAATGAAAAACTGTTTTTT.

Many counts were recorded for this clonotype. This sequence joins TRBV6-5 and TRBJ1-1; D is perhaps TRBD1 (5 bases). Germline assignment: CDR1 MNHEY and CDR2 SVGAGI. Trimming stripped 5 bases from V and 7 bases from J, with 8 bases between. The CDR3 contains 11 residues. Written as DNA, the CDR3 is TGTGCCAGCAGTCACAGGCTTGAAGCTTTCTTT. It specifies CASSHRLEAFF.

A remark on this clonotype: A read error is possible here, since a much larger clone lies one base away. This sequence joins TRBV27 and TRBJ2-5; TRBD1 aligns across 10 bases. The CDR3 runs 14 residues. V shed 3 bases, J shed 3 bases, and the junction held 1 base outside the gene matches. Germline CDR1 MNHEY, CDR2 SMNVEV (reference sequence). The CDR3 bases are TGTGCCAGCAGTTTCGGGACAGGGGAAGAGACCCAGTACTTC. Its translation: CASSFGTGEETQYF.

This chain connects TRBV29-1 to TRBJ1-2; TRBD1 might be the D (5 bases). V gave up 4 bases and J gave up 6 bases, with 15 bases separating them. This CDR3 spans 13 amino acids. Germline loops: CDR1 SQVTM, CDR2 ANQGSEA. CDR3 region: CSVALGELDGYTF. CDR3 nucleotides: TGCAGCGTTGCGTTAGGGGAGCTTGATGGCTACACCTTC. The variable domain in full, completed from reference TRBV29-1 and TRBJ1-2, reads SAVISQKPSRDICQRGTSLTIQCQVDSQVTMMFWYRQQPGQSLTLIATANQGSEATYESGFVIDKFPISRPNLTFSTLTVSNMSPEDSSIYLCSVALGELDGYTFGSGTRLTVV.

The chain has TRBV11-2 and TRBJ2-7, with 8 positions matching TRBD1. V lost 5 bases, J lost 3 bases, and 6 bases stayed unmatched. The CDR3 has 14 amino acids. The germline V gene has CDR1 SGHAT and CDR2 FQNNGV. The CDR3 here is CASSRGQGDYEQYF. CDR3 DNA: TGTGCCAGCAGCCGAGGACAGGGAGACTACGAGCAGTACTTC.

Points on this clonotype: The junction departs from the called germline gene at one end, perhaps through a read error. V is TRBV10-3 and J is TRBJ1-1; D possibly corresponds to TRBD1 (6 bases). The CDR3 length is 15 residues. The germline gives CDR1 ENHRY, CDR2 SYGVKD. The chain's CDR3 is CASSAQGGGGTEAFF. For the CDR3, the DNA is TGTGCCAGCAGTGCCCAGGGAGGGGGTGGCACTGAAGCTTTCTTT.

The chain uses TRBV6-1 and TRBJ1-2; D not resolved. V gave up 7 bases and J gave up 4 bases, with 13 bases separating them. The germline V gene encodes CDR1 MNHNS and CDR2 SASEGT. The CDR3 is 13 residues long. CDR3 loop: CASIRGRFYGYTF. The CDR3, as DNA: TGTGCCAGCATTAGAGGGCGGTTCTATGGCTACACCTTC.

The DNA of the CDR3 is TGCGCCAGCAGTGAGGGTCGAGGAGACAGCTATGGCTACACCTTC. Its protein is CASSEGRGDSYGYTF. The V and J genes are TRBV10-1 and TRBJ1-2; a weak D match, TRBD1 (5 bases). V gave up 2 bases and J gave up 4 bases, with 14 bases separating them. The germline gives CDR1 WNHNN, CDR2 SYGVQD (reference sequence). The CDR3 has 15 residues.

The chain links TRBV30 to TRBJ1-1; the D gene is possibly TRBD1 (5 bases). Per the germline V gene, CDR1 is GTSNPN and CDR2 is SVGIG (reference sequence). The CDR3 length is 13 residues. Trimming removed 6 bases at V and 3 bases at J, with 14 bases between. This chain's CDR3 is CACSRGSDTEAFF. DNA for the CDR3: TGTGCCTGCTCTCGGGGCAGCGACACTGAAGCTTTCTTT.

This chain uses TRBV7-9 with TRBJ2-5, with D tentatively TRBD2 (6 bases). Judging by the DNA end, TRBJ2-7 fits better; the J call may be wrong. Germline V lookup: CDR1 SEHNR, CDR2 FQNEAQ (reference sequence). The CDR3 loop spans 17 amino acids. The CDR3 reads CASSLGSLASVTYEQYF. The DNA for the CDR3 is TGTGCCAGCAGCTTAGGAAGTCTGGCTAGCGTCACCTACGAGCAGTACTTC.

This clonotype occurred a few times. The rearrangement uses TRBV19 and TRBJ1-1; D is uncertain. The CDR3 length is 11 residues. The V and J ends lost 5 bases and 11 bases respectively, with 12 bases between them. Germline CDR1 LNHDA, CDR2 SQIVND (reference sequence). CDR3 region: CASSFRQWAFF. For the CDR3, the DNA is TGTGCCAGTAGTTTTCGGCAGTGGGCTTTCTTT. The whole variable domain, filled in from reference TRBV19 and TRBJ1-1, reads DGGITQSPKYLFRKEGQNVTLSCEQNLNHDAMYWYRQDPGQGLRLIYYSQIVNDFQKGDIAEGYSVSREKKESFPLTVTSAQKNPTAFYLCASSFRQWAFFGQGTRLTVV.

The rearrangement uses TRBV25-1 and TRBJ1-6; D gene uncertain. The CDR3 is 18 residues long. Per germline, CDR1 MGHDK and CDR2 SYGVNS. Trimming took 6 bases from V and 0 from J, leaving 18 bases between them. The CDR3: CASSQEVVKSSYNSPLHF. The DNA of the CDR3 is TGTGCCAGCAGCCAAGAAGTCGTTAAGAGCTCCTATAATTCACCCCTCCACTTT.

Only a few counts were recorded for this clonotype. The chain links TRBV6-5 to TRBJ1-6, with TRBD1 matching over 8 bases. The CDR3 runs 18 residues. The germline V gene has CDR1 MNHEY and CDR2 SVGAGI. Trimming took 0 bases from V and 3 from J; bases not matched to a gene: 7. The DNA of the CDR3 is TGTGCCAGCAGTTACTCCCAGGACAGGGAACTCTATAATTCACCCCTCCACTTT. The encoded protein is CASSYSQDRELYNSPLHF.

The V gene is TRBV15, the J gene TRBJ1-5, with a tentative D call TRBD1 (5 bases). Germline assignment: CDR1 LNHNV and CDR2 YYDKDF (reference sequence). V lost 3 bases, J lost 2 bases, and 11 bases lay in between. The CDR3 sequence is 15 residues long. CDR3 sequence reads: CATSSLTGGNQPQHF. The CDR3 nucleotides read TGTGCCACCAGCAGCTTGACGGGGGGCAATCAGCCCCAGCATTTT.

There are a few counts of this clonotype. This may come from a read error, since a much larger clone is one base off. The chain carries TRBV7-9 and TRBJ1-5; 11 nucleotides line up with TRBD1. J gave up 7 bases and V 4 bases, and 6 bases lay outside the gene matches. Looked up from germline, CDR1 is SEHNR and CDR2 is FQNEAQ (reference sequence). This CDR3 spans 15 amino acids. The CDR3 DNA follows: TGTGCCAGCAGCTCAGCCGGGACAGGGGGACAGCCCCAGCATTTT. Amino acids: CASSSAGTGGQPQHF.

This clonotype was seen a handful of times. One end of the junction fails to match germline, which may point to a read error. The chain employs TRBV15 and TRBJ1-3, with D unresolved. The length of the CDR3 is 8 residues. CDR1 is LNHNV and CDR2 is YYDKDF in the germline V gene (reference sequence). The CDR3 nucleotides read TGTGCCACCAGCAGAGATAATTTT. This sequence encodes CATSRDNF.

The chain employs TRBV7-9 and TRBJ1-3; no definite D call. This CDR3 region has 13 residues. The V end lost 8 bases, the J end lost 0 bases, and 8 bases lay between the germline ends. Germline V gene data show CDR1 as SEHNR and CDR2 as FQNEAQ (reference sequence). DNA for the CDR3: TGTGCCAGCGTCAGGAGCTCTGGAAACACCATATATTTT. Translated: CASVRSSGNTIYF.

The chain uses TRBV4-3 and TRBJ2-5, with 9 bases aligning to TRBD1. TRBJ2-7 matches the DNA end more closely, so the J call is doubtful. Germline CDR1 LGHNA, CDR2 YSLEER. This CDR3 region has 16 residues. CDR3: CASSQVPGQGISEQYF. The CDR3 bases are TGCGCCAGCAGCCAAGTACCGGGACAGGGTATCTCCGAGCAGTACTTC.

This chain joins TRBV15 and TRBJ1-2; the match to TRBD1 covers 7 bases. The length of the CDR3 is 15 residues. Germline V lookup: CDR1 LNHNV, CDR2 YYDKDF (reference sequence). J lost 4 bases, V lost 4 bases, and 9 bases had no gene match. This CDR3 reads CATSKFSGGSYGYTF. CDR3 bases: TGTGCCACCAGCAAATTCTCAGGGGGGAGCTATGGCTACACCTTC.

The chain uses TRBV12-3 or TRBV12-4 and TRBJ2-7; 7 bases map to TRBD1. V lost 5 bases to trimming and J lost 3 bases; unmatched junction nucleotides: 10. The CDR3 sequence is 15 residues long. Written as DNA, the CDR3 is TGTGCCAGCAGTCCCAGTGCAGGGGGTCTCTACGAGCAGTACTTC. Translating it yields CASSPSAGGLYEQYF.

J is TRBJ2-5 and V is TRBV20-1, with 7 bases identical to TRBD1. Per germline, CDR1 DFQATT and CDR2 SNEGSKA (reference sequence). J was trimmed by 3 bases and V by 6 bases; bases with no gene match: 10. There are 14 residues in the CDR3. The CDR3 bases are TGCAGTGCATGGGCAGGGCAGGGGGAAGAGACCCAGTACTTC. This codes for CSAWAGQGEETQYF.

This clonotype was counted a few times. The CDR3 spells CASSQGTVPSMALFF. In nucleotides, the CDR3 is TGTGCCAGCAGCCAGGGGACAGTCCCCTCGATGGCCCTGTTTTTT. This chain joins TRBV4-2 and TRBJ1-4; TRBD1 matches 7 bases. V lost 3 bases to trimming and J lost 14 bases; unmatched junction nucleotides: 15. This CDR3 is 15 amino acids long. Germline lookup yields CDR1 LGHNA and CDR2 YNFKEQ.

At least ten counts were recorded for this clonotype. The chain recombines TRBV29-1 with TRBJ2-7; TRBD1 is a possible D gene (7 bases). The CDR3 totals 12 residues. Germline values: CDR1 SQVTM, CDR2 ANQGSEA. V lost 3 bases and J 6 bases, leaving 12 bases between the germline ends. CDR3 nucleotide sequence: TGCAGCGTTGATCAGGGGGGTGGCGAGCAGTACTTC. It translates to CSVDQGGGEQYF.

The CDR3 DNA reads as TGTGCCAGCAGCCAAGAAACCCCTCGAGAGACCCAGTACTTC. This translates into CASSQETPRETQYF. The chain combines TRBV9 with TRBJ2-5; no clear D gene. The V end lost 4 bases, the J end lost 4 bases, and 14 bases lay between the germline ends. The CDR3 spans 14 residues. Germline CDR1 SGDLS, CDR2 YYNGEE.

As for this clonotype: A read error may be the cause here, since a much bigger clone is one base away. The chain has TRBV9 and TRBJ2-6; D unclear. The germline V and J ends were trimmed by 1 base and 0 bases, with 8 bases remaining between them. The germline gives CDR1 SGDLS, CDR2 YYNGEE. The CDR3 runs to 16 residues. CDR3 nucleotides: TGTGCCAGCAGCGTAATTGCAGGCTCTGGGGCCAACGTCCTGACTTTC. Translating it yields CASSVIAGSGANVLTF.